The T cell receptor beta chain described here comes from a study of human T cells and chemical hapten exposure. MiXCR, run by TCRdb on the RACE reads, gives a single entry per CDR3 protein. The sample has over 150,000 distinct CDR3 sequences, 25% to 35% seen once; the top ten hold approximately 2.3%. Time point indicated: patch test 3, about 24 weeks after DPC sensitization. Sample treatment: therapeutic diphenylcyclopropenone sensitization with weekly scalp DPC. The receptor was isolated from a woman aged 18-29 years with alopecia areata. Some clones in this sample may be carry-over from other donors' samples. The sequenced sample was whole blood, obtained in connection with sensitization to the hapten diphenylcyclopropenone (DPC).

CDR3 residues: CSASPSGRGETQYF. CDR3 coding DNA: TGCAGTGCTAGTCCTAGCGGCAGGGGGGAGACCCAGTACTTC. This chain links TRBV20-1 with TRBJ2-5, with D perhaps matching TRBD1 or TRBD2 (7 bases each). This CDR3 region has 14 residues. V lost 3 bases and J 5 bases, leaving 16 bases between the germline ends. The germline CDR1 and CDR2 sequences are DFQATT and SNEGSKA (reference sequence).